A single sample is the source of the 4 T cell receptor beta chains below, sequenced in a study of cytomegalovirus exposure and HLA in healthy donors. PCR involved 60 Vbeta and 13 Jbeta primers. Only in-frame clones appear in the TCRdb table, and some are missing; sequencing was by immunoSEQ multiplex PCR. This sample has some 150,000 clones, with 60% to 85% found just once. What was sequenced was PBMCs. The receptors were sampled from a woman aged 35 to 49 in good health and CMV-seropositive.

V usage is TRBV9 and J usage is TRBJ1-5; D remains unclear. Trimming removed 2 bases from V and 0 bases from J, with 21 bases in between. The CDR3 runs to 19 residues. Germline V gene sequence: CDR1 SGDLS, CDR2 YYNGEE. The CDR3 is CASSVFRSPGDISNQPQHF. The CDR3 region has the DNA TGTGCCAGCAGCGTCTTCCGGTCCCCCGGGGATATTAGCAATCAGCCCCAGCATTTT.

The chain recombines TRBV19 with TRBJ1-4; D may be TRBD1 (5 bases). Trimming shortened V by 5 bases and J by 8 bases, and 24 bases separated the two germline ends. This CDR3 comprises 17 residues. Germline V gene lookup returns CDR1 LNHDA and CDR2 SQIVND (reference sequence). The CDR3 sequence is CASSASGLGAPEEKLFF. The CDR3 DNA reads TGTGCCAGTAGTGCTAGCGGTCTAGGGGCGCCGGAGGAAAAACTGTTTTTT.

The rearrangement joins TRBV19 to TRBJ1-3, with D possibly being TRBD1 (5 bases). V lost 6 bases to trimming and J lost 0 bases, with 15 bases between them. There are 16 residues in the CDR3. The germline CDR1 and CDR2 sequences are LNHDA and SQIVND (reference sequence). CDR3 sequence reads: CASRPLDTRSGNTIYF. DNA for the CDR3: TGTGCCAGTAGACCCTTGGACACACGCTCTGGAAACACCATATATTTT.

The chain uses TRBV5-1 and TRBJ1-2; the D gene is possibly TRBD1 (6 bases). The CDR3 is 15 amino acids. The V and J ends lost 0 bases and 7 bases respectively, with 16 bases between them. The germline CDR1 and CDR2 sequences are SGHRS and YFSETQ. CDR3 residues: CASSLEWAGEGGYTF. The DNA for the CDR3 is TGCGCCAGCAGCTTGGAATGGGCAGGGGAGGGTGGCTACACCTTC.